This T cell receptor (beta chain) was documented in a study of T cells in Graves' hyperthyroidism and ophthalmopathy. Whole-study findings and limits: Most clonotypes expanded in the thyroid (above 0.001) were also present in blood.

RNA transcripts gave rise to amplified TCR beta CDR3 regions. During a first-round RT-PCR of the TCR CDR3, the HTBI primer set was used. TCRdb reprocessed the multiplex PCR reads with MiXCR, giving one entry per CDR3 protein. The sample yields more than 500,000 distinct CDR3 sequences, 15% to 20% seen once. This CDR3 is 14 amino acids long. Trimming stripped 2 bases from V and 3 bases from J, with 12 bases between. Germline V gene data show CDR1 as DFQATT and CDR2 as SNEGSKA (reference sequence). This clonotype appeared many times. Its target is not known. Subjects with ophthalmopathy showed a Clinical Activity Score no lower than 3, a NOSPECS grade no lower than 4, and a duration shorter than 3 months.

The sequenced material came from blood. This receptor was obtained from a woman in her twenties or thirties with Graves' ophthalmopathy. The V gene is TRBV20-1, the J gene TRBJ2-3; D perhaps matches TRBD2 (5 bases). The CDR3 sequence: CSARNNRGTDTQYF. The DNA of the CDR3 is TGCAGTGCTAGAAATAACCGGGGTACAGATACGCAGTATTTT.